Listed here are 30 T cell receptor beta chains from one sample, sequenced in a study of T cell repertoires in cytomegalovirus infection. TCRdb itself ran the reads through MiXCR, one entry per CDR3 protein. The sample includes some 400,000 distinct CDR3 sequences, over 15% of them seen just once. The sequencing sample was made of PBMCs. The receptors here all came from a human donor in good health (CMV status not recorded). Some clones in this sample may be carry-over from other donors' samples.

Comment on this clonotype: One junction end disagrees with the germline gene, perhaps due to a read error. The V gene is TRBV4-1, the J gene TRBJ1-1, with D maybe TRBD1 (5 bases). Germline values: CDR1 MGHRA, CDR2 YSYEKL. CDR3 length equals 17 residues. The CDR3: CACSQDRGSSINTEAFF. The CDR3 DNA reads TGCGCCTGCAGCCAAGATCGGGGGTCGTCAATCAACACTGAAGCTTTCTTT.

This clonotype was observed many times. The chain employs TRBV11-2 and TRBJ2-7; TRBD2 matches at 8 bases. Germline CDR1 SGHAT, CDR2 FQNNGV. Unmatched junction bases numbered 16, after V lost 3 bases and J lost 12 bases. This CDR3 has 15 residues. Written as DNA, the CDR3 is TGTGCCAGCAGCTTCGAGACTAGCGTAACCCACCCGCGGTACTTC. Amino acid sequence: CASSFETSVTHPRYF.

CDR3 loop: CASSLGWQNTDTQYF. CDR3 nucleotides: TGTGCCAGCAGCTTAGGGTGGCAGAACACAGATACGCAGTATTTT. This sequence joins TRBV7-4 and TRBJ2-3; D ambiguous. The ends were cut back, 1 base at V and 2 bases at J, with 10 bases in the middle. Per germline, CDR1 SGHVT and CDR2 SQSDAQ. The CDR3 runs to 15 residues. Combining the CDR3 with reference TRBV7-4 and TRBJ2-3 gives the whole variable domain GAGVSQSPRYKVAKRGRDVALRCDSISGHVTLYWYRQTLGQGSEVLTYSQSDAQRDKSGRPSGRFSAERPERSVSTLKIQRTEQGDSAVYLCASSLGWQNTDTQYFGPGTRLTVL.

This clonotype was counted only a few times. The chain recombines TRBV12-3 or TRBV12-4 with TRBJ1-3; D remains ambiguous. This CDR3 is built from 15 residues. The germline V and J ends were trimmed by 7 bases and 0 bases, with 13 bases remaining between them. This CDR3 is CASTIGRSSGNTIYF. The DNA for the CDR3 is TGTGCCAGCACCATCGGACGGAGCTCTGGAAACACCATATATTTT.

This clonotype has a handful of counts. V is TRBV6-5 and J is TRBJ2-3; the match to TRBD2 covers 10 bases. Germline V gene sequence: CDR1 MNHEY, CDR2 SVGAGI. The trim removed 2 bases at V and 0 bases at J, leaving 2 bases unmatched. The CDR3 is 16 residues long. The CDR3 sequence: CASSYGLAASTDTQYF. The CDR3 DNA reads as TGTGCCAGCAGTTACGGACTAGCGGCTAGCACAGATACGCAGTATTTT.

In its sample, this clonotype was seen many times. The CDR3 bases are TGTGCCAGCAGCTTAGTAGGCCCTGCGGGAGCTTTCTTT. Translation: CASSLVGPAGAFF. V usage is TRBV7-8 and J usage is TRBJ1-1; no reliable D call. CDR1 and CDR2 from the germline V gene are SGHVS and FQNEAQ. The V end was cut by 1 base, the J end by 10 bases, with 13 bases between. The CDR3 is made up of 13 amino acids.

This clonotype was seen at least ten times. The rearrangement uses TRBV7-9 and TRBJ2-1, with TRBD2 matching over 11 bases. The length of the CDR3 is 14 residues. Germline CDR1 and CDR2: SEHNR and FQNEAQ (reference sequence). The J segment lost 6 bases and the V segment lost 2 bases, leaving 0 bases of the junction unmatched. CDR3 sequence reads: CASSLLAGGNEQFF. In nucleotides, the CDR3 is TGTGCCAGCAGCTTACTAGCGGGAGGCAATGAGCAGTTCTTC. Supplemented by reference TRBV7-9 and TRBJ2-1, the full variable domain reads DTGVSQNPRHKITKRGQNVTFRCDPISEHNRLYWYRQTLGQGPEFLTYFQNEAQLEKSRLLSDRFSAERPKGSFSTLEIQRTEQGDSAMYLCASSLLAGGNEQFFGPGTRLTVL.

This clonotype came up a few times. The chain combines TRBV20-1 with TRBJ2-5; TRBD2 aligns across 7 bases. The CDR3 spans 15 residues. J lost 4 bases, V lost 5 bases, and 13 bases had no gene match. Germline V gene data show CDR1 as DFQATT and CDR2 as SNEGSKA (reference sequence). The CDR3 is CSAPMAGVVGETQYF. The CDR3 DNA reads as TGCAGTGCTCCTATGGCGGGAGTGGTCGGAGAGACCCAGTACTTC.

The CDR3 region is CASSGQAEKLFF. Here the CDR3 DNA reads TGTGCCAGCAGCGGACAGGCTGAAAAACTGTTTTTT. This chain links TRBV12-3 or TRBV12-4 with TRBJ1-4, with 7 bases identical to TRBD1. V lost 6 bases, J lost 7 bases, and 2 bases stayed unmatched. This CDR3 comprises 12 residues.

The chain employs TRBV18 and TRBJ1-2; D not resolved. In germline, CDR1 is KGHSH, CDR2 LQKENI. V was clipped by 4 bases and J by 3 bases, with 12 bases between them. This CDR3 has 14 residues. The CDR3 sequence: CASSRSDQDYGYTF. The CDR3 nucleotides are TGTGCCAGCTCACGATCGGATCAGGACTATGGCTACACCTTC.

This clonotype was detected only a few times. DNA of the CDR3: TGTGCCAGCAGCTTGGGTTCGAGCGCAGATACGCAGTATTTT. It translates to CASSLGSSADTQYF. This chain joins TRBV7-6 and TRBJ2-3; D not resolved. The CDR3 has 14 amino acids. Germline loops: CDR1 SGHVS, CDR2 FNYEAQ. V dropped 3 bases and J dropped 4 bases, with 11 bases sitting between them.

This chain joins TRBV4-2 and TRBJ2-7; possibly TRBD1 or TRBD2 for D (6 bases each). CDR3 length: 17 amino acids. The V and J ends lost 3 bases and 5 bases respectively, with 23 bases between them. Per germline, CDR1 LGHNA and CDR2 YNFKEQ. The CDR3 sequence is CASSHAFSGATRDEQYF. As DNA, the CDR3 is TGTGCCAGCAGCCACGCCTTCTCGGGGGCTACTAGGGACGAGCAGTACTTC.

This clonotype was observed many times. The chain couples TRBV7-2 to TRBJ2-3; TRBD1 matches 7 bases. Germline values: CDR1 SGHTA, CDR2 FQGNSA. With 3 bases clipped from V and 4 bases from J, the junction kept 7 bases outside the gene matches. The CDR3 sequence is 15 residues long. Here the CDR3 reads CASSLEGGTADTQYF. The DNA of the CDR3 is TGTGCCAGCAGCTTGGAAGGGGGCACAGCAGATACGCAGTATTTT.

The chain combines TRBV6-1 with TRBJ2-3; tentative D call: TRBD1 (6 bases). The CDR3 consists of 17 residues. V was shortened by 2 bases and J by 3 bases, with 18 bases between the two germline ends. Germline assignment: CDR1 MNHNS and CDR2 SASEGT. CDR3: CASSELGQLSGTDTQYF. CDR3 coding DNA: TGTGCCAGCAGTGAATTGGGACAACTGAGTGGGACAGATACGCAGTATTTT.

This clonotype was counted between two and nine times. Written as DNA, the CDR3 is TGCAGTGCTTCTGCCCGGGAAGGAGGAAACACCATATATTTT. It is translated as CSASAREGGNTIYF. The genes are TRBV20-1 and TRBJ1-3; D not certain. Between the trimmed V and J ends, which lost 5 bases and 4 bases, there was a span of 15 bases. CDR1 and CDR2 from the germline V gene are DFQATT and SNEGSKA (reference sequence). The CDR3 has 14 amino acids.

This clonotype was seen more than once but under ten times. The V call is TRBV6-2 or TRBV6-3, the J call TRBJ2-2; 7 nucleotides align to TRBD2. Germline CDR1 reads MNHEY; CDR2 reads SVGEGT. CDR3 length: 17 residues. Trimming cost V 6 bases and J 6 bases; bases outside gene matches: 16. CDR3 in amino acids: CASSLNRRGRVAGELFF. As DNA, the CDR3 is TGTGCCAGCAGCCTTAACAGGCGAGGGAGGGTCGCCGGGGAGCTGTTTTTT.

V usage is TRBV12-3 or TRBV12-4 and J usage is TRBJ1-2; 7 bases fit TRBD1. CDR3 length: 13 residues. V was clipped by 6 bases and J by 2 bases; unmatched bases: 3. CDR3 in DNA: TGTGCCAGCAGGCCGACAGGGAACTATGGCTACACCTTC. As protein: CASRPTGNYGYTF.

This clonotype appeared a single time. This chain's CDR3 is CSVGTDNEQFF. The CDR3 bases are TGCAGCGTAGGGACCGACAATGAGCAGTTCTTC. The chain has TRBV29-1 and TRBJ2-1; either TRBD1 or TRBD2 may fit D (5 bases each). Germline V gene data show CDR1 as SQVTM and CDR2 as ANQGSEA. V was pared by 6 bases and J by 5 bases, with 8 bases between. This CDR3 contains 11 residues.

In its sample, this clonotype was seen many times. The J gene is TRBJ2-1, the V gene TRBV19; 8 bases are a match to TRBD2. The germline CDR1 and CDR2 sequences are LNHDA and SQIVND (reference sequence). There are 14 residues in the CDR3. Unmatched junction bases numbered 11, after V lost 7 bases and J lost 9 bases. This CDR3 reads CASTDISGGGEQFF. The DNA for the CDR3 is TGTGCCAGTACCGATATATCGGGAGGGGGTGAGCAGTTCTTC.

This clonotype was seen at least ten times. The chain combines TRBV7-6 with TRBJ2-5, with a weak D call TRBD2 (6 bases). Germline V CDR1 and CDR2: SGHVS, FNYEAQ. Trimming removed 5 bases from V and 4 bases from J, with 23 bases in between. The CDR3 extends over 17 amino acids. The CDR3 here is CASSPPPWREKGETQYF. The CDR3 nucleotides read TGTGCCAGCAGCCCCCCCCCATGGAGGGAGAAGGGAGAGACCCAGTACTTC.

The chain is built from TRBV20-1 and TRBJ2-7; D gene uncertain. The CDR3 has 11 amino acids. Germline V CDR1 and CDR2: DFQATT, SNEGSKA (reference sequence). Trimming left V 3 bases short and J 6 bases short, with 9 bases between. The CDR3 sequence: CSARDEFEQYF. The DNA for the CDR3 is TGCAGTGCTAGGGATGAGTTCGAGCAGTACTTC.

This chain uses TRBV12-3 or TRBV12-4 with TRBJ2-5; 7 bases map to TRBD1. The junction had 7 bases not matched to a gene; V was cut back by 0 bases and J by 9 bases. This CDR3 has 14 amino acids. The CDR3 sequence is CASSLAGGSAAQYF. The DNA for the CDR3 is TGTGCCAGCAGTTTAGCAGGGGGCTCCGCCGCCCAGTACTTC.

This clonotype was detected many times. This chain joins TRBV7-9 and TRBJ1-1; a weak D match, TRBD1 (5 bases). The CDR3 length is 13 residues. The V gene lost 5 bases and the J gene lost 7 bases, with 14 bases spanning the gap. Per germline, CDR1 SEHNR and CDR2 FQNEAQ (reference sequence). The CDR3 here is CASSPGSTGEAFF. Here the CDR3 DNA reads TGTGCCAGCAGCCCGGGCTCAACAGGTGAAGCTTTCTTT.

The J gene is TRBJ1-5, the V gene TRBV10-3; 8 bases are shared with TRBD1. Trimming cost V 5 bases and J 8 bases; bases outside gene matches: 11. CDR3 length: 15 residues. Germline V gene sequence: CDR1 ENHRY, CDR2 SYGVKD. The CDR3 bases are TGTGCCATCAGTACCGGACAGGGTCTAACTAAGCCCCAGCATTTT. Translating gives CAISTGQGLTKPQHF.

This clonotype was detected many times. The chain joins TRBV7-2 to TRBJ1-3; a weak D match, TRBD1 (5 bases). This CDR3 is built from 16 residues. CDR1 is SGHTA and CDR2 is FQGNSA in the germline V gene. The V end lost 5 bases, the J end lost 4 bases, and 18 bases lay between the germline ends. The CDR3 region is CASSPAPGLWGNTIYF. CDR3 nucleotides: TGTGCCAGCAGCCCCGCCCCGGGGCTTTGGGGAAACACCATATATTTT.

The chain links TRBV7-3 to TRBJ2-1; 8 nucleotides match TRBD2. The ends lost 1 base at V and 8 bases at J; junction bases unmatched: 7. This CDR3 has 15 residues. In germline, CDR1 is SGHTA, CDR2 FQGTGA. The CDR3 DNA follows: TGTGCCAGCAGCTTAATGGCCCTAGCGGGCGATGAGCAGTTCTTC. Protein sequence: CASSLMALAGDEQFF.

The chain couples TRBV12-3 or TRBV12-4 to TRBJ1-1; a weak D match, TRBD1 (6 bases). The CDR3 contains 14 residues. Between the trimmed V and J ends, which lost 6 bases and 5 bases, there was a span of 16 bases. The CDR3 nucleotides are TGTGCCAGCAGAAAACCAGGGGTAAGGACTGAAGCTTTCTTT. It specifies CASRKPGVRTEAFF.

CDR3 region: CASSEAAAITDTQYF. For the CDR3, the DNA is TGTGCCAGCAGTGAAGCAGCGGCCATCACAGATACGCAGTATTTT. The chain uses TRBV2 and TRBJ2-3; maybe TRBD2 (5 bases). Looked up from germline, CDR1 is SNHLY and CDR2 is FYNNEI. V lost 0 bases, J lost 2 bases, and 9 bases lay in between. The CDR3 extends over 15 amino acids.

This clonotype was counted a few times. The chain is built from TRBV4-2 and TRBJ2-1; 9 positions match TRBD1. This CDR3 region has 16 residues. Germline CDR1 and CDR2: LGHNA and YNFKEQ. With 1 base clipped from V and 8 bases from J, the junction kept 9 bases outside the gene matches. The CDR3 reads CASSQAPGQGFDEQFF. DNA for the CDR3: TGTGCCAGCAGCCAAGCCCCGGGACAGGGTTTTGATGAGCAGTTCTTC.

This clonotype has a count of ten or more. This chain links TRBV7-2 with TRBJ1-2; TRBD1 matches 8 bases. The CDR3 contains 18 residues. Trimming cost V 6 bases and J 2 bases; bases outside gene matches: 17. Germline loops: CDR1 SGHTA, CDR2 FQGNSA. CDR3 amino acids: CASRPKAGQGSLNYGYTF. CDR3 nucleotide sequence: TGTGCCAGCAGGCCGAAAGCCGGACAGGGCTCATTGAACTATGGCTACACCTTC.